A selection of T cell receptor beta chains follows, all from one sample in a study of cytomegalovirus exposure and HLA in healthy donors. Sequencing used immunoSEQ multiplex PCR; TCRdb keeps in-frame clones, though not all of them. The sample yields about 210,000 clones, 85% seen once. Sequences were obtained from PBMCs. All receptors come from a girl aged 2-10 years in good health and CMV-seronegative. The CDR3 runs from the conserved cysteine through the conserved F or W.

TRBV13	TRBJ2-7	CANSLGLDSPYEQYF
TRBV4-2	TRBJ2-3	CASSQASGGGDTQYF
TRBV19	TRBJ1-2	CASTNYTTTYGYTF
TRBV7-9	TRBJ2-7	CASSPRHQGQRYYEQYF
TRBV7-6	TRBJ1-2	CASSLEAGRHPYGYTF
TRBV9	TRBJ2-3	CASSRRGGPPDTQYF
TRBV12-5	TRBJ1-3	CASGLDIGNTIYF
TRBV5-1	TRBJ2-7	CASSFRLAGDHEQYF
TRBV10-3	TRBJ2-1	CAITPNSGRAPNEQFF
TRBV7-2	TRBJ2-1	CASSLAGTSGSLGEQFF
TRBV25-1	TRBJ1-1	CASSSETGGAGAFF
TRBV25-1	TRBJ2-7	CASSELAGSSYEQYF
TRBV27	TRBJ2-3	CASSALSTDTQYF
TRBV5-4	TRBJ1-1	CASSHQQGEAFF
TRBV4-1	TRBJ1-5	CASSQANQPQHF
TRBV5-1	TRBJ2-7	CASSPLPGRGTSRYEQYF
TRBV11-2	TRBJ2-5	CASSLRLALYQETQYF
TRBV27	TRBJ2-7	CASRTAGTGEHEQYF
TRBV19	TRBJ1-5	CASQGLGQPQHF
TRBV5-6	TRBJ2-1	CASSLVRLVLYNEQFF
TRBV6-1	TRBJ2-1	CASSEAGVVIEQFF
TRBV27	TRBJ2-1	CASTPRTGEQFF